This TCR beta chain derives from a study of CD8+CD57+ T cells in acquired aplastic anemia. Study context: An average of roughly 3 ug of DNA was obtained from sorted CD4+ and CD8+ cells. Healthy donors gave 11 million or so reads on average for CD4+ cells.

Trimming removed 8 bases from V and 0 bases from J, with 5 bases in between. Per the germline V gene, CDR1 is SGHVS and CDR2 is FQNEAQ. The CDR3 consists of 13 residues. As regards this clonotype: The target antigen is unknown.

TCR beta VDJ and CDR3 were profiled, and genomic DNA was the template. TCRdb re-derived calls from the reads in MiXCR, one entry per CDR3 protein. The data hold about 420,000 distinct CDR3 sequences, with 65% to 80% observed a single time. Study-wide results and caveats: Simpson's diversity of CD8+ cells was not significantly different in patients compared with controls. Patients shared twenty-nine CD8+ CDR3 sequences with controls.

The chain uses TRBV7-8 and TRBJ1-6; no definite D call. This sequence was found in a human donor in good health, serving as a control. The sample consisted of sorted CD4+, CD8+, or CD8+CD57+ T cells (not recorded which) from PBMCs. The CDR3: CASLGSYNSPLHF. The DNA for the CDR3 is TGTGCCAGCCTCGGCTCCTATAATTCACCCCTCCACTTT.